This TCR beta chain originates from a study of CD8 T cells in Susac syndrome. After removal of 0 bases from V and 3 bases from J, the junction contained 5 bases not matched to a gene. CDR1 KGHSH and CDR2 LQKENI come from the germline V gene. This CDR3 has 16 amino acids. Negative isolation was applied to CD8+ and CD4+ T cells, and FACS enrichment was applied to TEMRA cells. RNA totalling 0.5 to 1 ug underwent reverse transcription with random hexamers. TCRdb re-derived calls from the immunoSEQ multiplex PCR reads in MiXCR, one entry per CDR3 protein. Among fewer than 350,000 distinct CDR3 sequences, about 82% were seen once, and the ten largest hold roughly 0.21%.

This chain connects TRBV18 to TRBJ2-1; 7 bases line up with TRBD1. The sample consisted of CD8+ T cells from PBMCs. This TCR was sampled from a human donor with multiple sclerosis. The CDR3 region is CASSPPDRAIYNEQFF. The DNA of the CDR3 is TGTGCCAGCTCACCACCTGACAGGGCGATCTACAATGAGCAGTTCTTC.